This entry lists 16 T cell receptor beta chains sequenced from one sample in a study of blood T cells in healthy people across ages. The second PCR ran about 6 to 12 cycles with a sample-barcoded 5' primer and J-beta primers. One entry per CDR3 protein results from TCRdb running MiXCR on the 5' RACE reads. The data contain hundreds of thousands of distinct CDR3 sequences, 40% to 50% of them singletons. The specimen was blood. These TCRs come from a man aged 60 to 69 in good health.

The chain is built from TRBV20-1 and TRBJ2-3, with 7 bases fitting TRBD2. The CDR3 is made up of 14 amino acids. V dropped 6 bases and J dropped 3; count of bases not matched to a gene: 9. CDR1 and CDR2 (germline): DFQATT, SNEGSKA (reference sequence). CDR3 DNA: TGCAGTGCCGCGCCCGGGGGGATAACAGATACGCAGTATTTT. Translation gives CSAAPGGITDTQYF.

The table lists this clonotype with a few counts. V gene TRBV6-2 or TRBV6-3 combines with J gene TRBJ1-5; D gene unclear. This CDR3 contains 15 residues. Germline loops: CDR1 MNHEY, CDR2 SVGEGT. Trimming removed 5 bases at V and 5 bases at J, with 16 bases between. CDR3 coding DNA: TGTGCCAGCAGTCCCGACCAGGACCGGCATCAGCCCCAGCATTTT. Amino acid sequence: CASSPDQDRHQPQHF.

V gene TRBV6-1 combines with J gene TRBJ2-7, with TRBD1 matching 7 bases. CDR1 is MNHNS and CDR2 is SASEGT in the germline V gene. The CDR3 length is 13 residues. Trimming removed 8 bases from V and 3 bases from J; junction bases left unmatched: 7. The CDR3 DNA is TGTGCCAGCGGCCGGGACAGCAACTACGAGCAGTACTTC. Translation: CASGRDSNYEQYF.

The DNA of the CDR3 is TGTGCCAGCAGCCCAGAGGCGCAGCGGGGGAACACCGGGGAGCTGTTTTTT. It encodes CASSPEAQRGNTGELFF. The rearrangement uses TRBV9 and TRBJ2-2; 7 nucleotides line up with TRBD2. The CDR3 has 17 amino acids. Trimming cost V 4 bases and J 1 base; bases outside gene matches: 10. CDR1 is SGDLS, CDR2 YYNGEE, per germline. Supplemented by reference TRBV9 and TRBJ2-2, the full variable domain reads DSGVTQTPKHLITATGQRVTLRCSPRSGDLSVYWYQQSLDQGLQFLIQYYNGEERAKGNILERFSAQQFPDLHSELNLSSLELGDSALYFCASSPEAQRGNTGELFFGEGSRLTVL.

The CDR3 coding sequence is TGTGCCACGACCCAAGGACAGGGGTATGGCTACACCTTC. It specifies CATTQGQGYGYTF. The V and J genes are TRBV10-3 and TRBJ1-2, with TRBD1 matching over 9 bases. The CDR3 contains 13 residues. The ends lost 10 bases at V and 5 bases at J; junction bases unmatched: 8. CDR1 and CDR2 (germline): ENHRY, SYGVKD.

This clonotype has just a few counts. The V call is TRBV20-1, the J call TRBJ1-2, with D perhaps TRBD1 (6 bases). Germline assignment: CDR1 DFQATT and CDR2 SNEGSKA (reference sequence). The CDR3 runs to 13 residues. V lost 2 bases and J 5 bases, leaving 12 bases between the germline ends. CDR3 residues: CSARYRGAYGYTF. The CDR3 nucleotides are TGCAGTGCTAGATATCGGGGGGCTTATGGCTACACCTTC.

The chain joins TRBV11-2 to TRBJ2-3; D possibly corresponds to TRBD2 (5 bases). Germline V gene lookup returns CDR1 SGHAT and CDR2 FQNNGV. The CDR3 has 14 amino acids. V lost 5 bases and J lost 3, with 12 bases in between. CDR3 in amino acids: CASSTKTRTDTQYF. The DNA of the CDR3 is TGTGCCAGCAGCACCAAAACTAGGACAGATACGCAGTATTTT.

CDR3 bases: TGTGCCAGCAGACAGGGGGCGTCCAATGAGCAGTTCTTC. It translates to CASRQGASNEQFF. This chain joins TRBV21-1 and TRBJ2-1; the table's D call, TRBD1, has no DNA check behind it. TRBV21-1 is assigned pseudogene status. CDR3 length: 13 residues.

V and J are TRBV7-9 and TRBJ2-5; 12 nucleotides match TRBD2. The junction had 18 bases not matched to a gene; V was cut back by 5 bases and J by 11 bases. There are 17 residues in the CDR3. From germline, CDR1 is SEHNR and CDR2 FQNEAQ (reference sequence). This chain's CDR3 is CASSPRTSGEDWNEQYF. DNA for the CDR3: TGTGCCAGCAGCCCTCGGACTAGCGGGGAGGATTGGAATGAGCAGTACTTC. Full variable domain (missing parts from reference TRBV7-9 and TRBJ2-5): DTGVSQNPRHKITKRGQNVTFRCDPISEHNRLYWYRQTLGQGPEFLTYFQNEAQLEKSRLLSDRFSAERPKGSFSTLEIQRTEQGDSAMYLCASSPRTSGEDWNEQYFGPGTRLLVL.

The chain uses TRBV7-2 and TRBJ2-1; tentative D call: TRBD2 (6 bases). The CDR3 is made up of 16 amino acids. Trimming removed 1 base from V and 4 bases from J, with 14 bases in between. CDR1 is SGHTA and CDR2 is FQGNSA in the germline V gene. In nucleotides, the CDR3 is TGTGCCAGCAGCTTAGACACTTGGAGGGGATACAATGAGCAGTTCTTC. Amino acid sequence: CASSLDTWRGYNEQFF.

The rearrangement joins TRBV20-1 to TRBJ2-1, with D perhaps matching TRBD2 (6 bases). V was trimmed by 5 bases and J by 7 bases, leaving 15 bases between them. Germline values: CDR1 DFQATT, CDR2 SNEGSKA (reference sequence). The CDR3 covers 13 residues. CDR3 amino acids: CSASGLGLNEQFF. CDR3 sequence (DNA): TGCAGTGCTTCGGGACTGGGCCTTAATGAGCAGTTCTTC.

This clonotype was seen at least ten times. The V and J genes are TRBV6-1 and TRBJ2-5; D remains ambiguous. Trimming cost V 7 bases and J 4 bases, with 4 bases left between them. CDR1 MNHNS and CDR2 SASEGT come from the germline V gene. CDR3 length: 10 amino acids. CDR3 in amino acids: CASKGETQYF. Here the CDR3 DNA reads TGTGCCAGCAAGGGAGAGACCCAGTACTTC.

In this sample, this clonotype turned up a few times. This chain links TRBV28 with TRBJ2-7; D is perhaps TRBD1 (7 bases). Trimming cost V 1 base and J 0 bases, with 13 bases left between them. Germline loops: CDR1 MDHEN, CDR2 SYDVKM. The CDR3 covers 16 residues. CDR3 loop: CASSLYPGGSSYEQYF. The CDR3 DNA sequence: TGTGCCAGCAGTTTATACCCAGGGGGGAGCTCCTACGAGCAGTACTTC.

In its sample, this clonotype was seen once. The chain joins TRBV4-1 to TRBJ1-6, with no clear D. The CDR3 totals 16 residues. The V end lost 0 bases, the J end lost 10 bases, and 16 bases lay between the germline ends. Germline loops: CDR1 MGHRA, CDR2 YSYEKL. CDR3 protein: CASSQDLFGAESPLHF. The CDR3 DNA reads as TGCGCCAGCAGCCAAGATCTTTTCGGAGCAGAATCACCCCTCCACTTT.

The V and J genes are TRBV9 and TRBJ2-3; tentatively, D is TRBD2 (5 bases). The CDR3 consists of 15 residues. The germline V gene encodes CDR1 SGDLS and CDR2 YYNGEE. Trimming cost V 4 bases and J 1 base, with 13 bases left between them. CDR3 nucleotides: TGTGCCAGCAGCTCCACGCGGGTGGGCACAGATACGCAGTATTTT. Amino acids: CASSSTRVGTDTQYF.

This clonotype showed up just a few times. CDR3 residues: CASSFPGQVNTEAFF. In DNA, the CDR3 is TGTGCCAGCAGTTTCCCGGGACAGGTAAACACTGAAGCTTTCTTT. The chain couples TRBV6-6 to TRBJ1-1; 8 bases agree with TRBD1. Germline CDR1 and CDR2: MNHNY and SVGAGI (reference sequence). V lost 4 bases to trimming and J lost 2 bases; unmatched junction nucleotides: 6. There are 15 residues in the CDR3.